These 14 T cell receptor beta chains were sequenced from one sample in a study of T cells in Graves' hyperthyroidism and ophthalmopathy. RNA transcripts served as the template for amplifying TCR beta CDR3 regions. With the HTBI primer set, the TCR CDR3 went through a first round of RT-PCR. Via MiXCR, TCRdb re-called the multiplex PCR reads, giving one row per CDR3 protein. This table has a few hundred thousand distinct CDR3 sequences, less than 20% appearing once. The material sequenced was blood. Source of these receptors: a man aged 18 to 29 with Graves' ophthalmopathy.

This clonotype was seen many times. This chain joins TRBV24-1 and TRBJ2-3; maybe TRBD1 (5 bases). There are 15 residues in the CDR3. Germline-derived CDR1 and CDR2 are KGHDR and SFDVKD. Trimming removed 3 bases at V and 8 bases at J, with 17 bases between. The CDR3: CATSDVTQLQGTQYF. The CDR3 DNA is TGTGCCACCAGTGATGTTACTCAGCTCCAGGGTACGCAGTATTTT.

This clonotype was observed at least ten times. The chain is built from TRBV7-8 and TRBJ2-5, with 7 positions matching TRBD1. From germline, CDR1 is SGHVS and CDR2 FQNEAQ. V shed 4 bases, J shed 1 base, and the junction held 3 bases outside the gene matches. The CDR3 has 14 residues. The CDR3 DNA is TGTGCCAGCAGCTACGGGACAGCCCAAGAGACCCAGTACTTC. It codes for CASSYGTAQETQYF.

CDR3 sequence: CASSQGTGSFGTEAFF. The CDR3 DNA sequence: TGCGCCAGCAGCCAAGGGACAGGGTCGTTTGGCACTGAAGCTTTCTTT. The J gene is TRBJ1-1, the V gene TRBV4-1, with 8 bases that match TRBD1. Per germline, CDR1 MGHRA and CDR2 YSYEKL. V shed 1 base, J shed 4 bases, and the junction held 8 bases outside the gene matches. The CDR3 totals 16 residues.

There are a few counts of this clonotype. The chain couples TRBV4-2 to TRBJ2-3, with 8 bases fitting TRBD2. In germline, CDR1 is LGHNA, CDR2 YNFKEQ. Trimming took 1 base from V and 5 from J; bases not matched to a gene: 5. The CDR3 sequence is 15 residues long. The DNA for the CDR3 is TGTGCCAGCAGCCAAGGGCGGGGGGCGGGAGATACGCAGTATTTT. It codes for CASSQGRGAGDTQYF.

J is TRBJ1-2 and V is TRBV3-1; D gene unclear. The CDR3 loop spans 15 amino acids. The V end lost 0 bases, the J end lost 8 bases, and 16 bases lay between the germline ends. Germline values: CDR1 LGHDT, CDR2 YNNKEL (reference sequence). In DNA, the CDR3 is TGTGCCAGCAGCCAAGATGGAACTCTCGGGAGGGGCTACACCTTC. This translates into CASSQDGTLGRGYTF.

This clonotype was counted a few times. The chain employs TRBV5-1 and TRBJ2-3; 7 positions agree with TRBD2. This CDR3 spans 14 amino acids. Per germline, CDR1 SGHRS and CDR2 YFSETQ. V shed 8 bases, J shed 0 bases, and the junction held 6 bases outside the gene matches. CDR3 region: CASQAGPSTDTQYF. DNA for the CDR3: TGCGCCAGTCAAGCGGGGCCTAGCACAGATACGCAGTATTTT. Filled out from reference TRBV5-1 and TRBJ2-3, the complete variable domain reads KAGVTQTPRYLIKTRGQQVTLSCSPISGHRSVSWYQQTPGQGLQFLFEYFSETQRNKGNFPGRFSGRQFSNSRSEMNVSTLELGDSALYLCASQAGPSTDTQYFGPGTRLTVL.

This clonotype was detected ten times or more. CDR3 residues: CSARSGTGNTGELFF. The CDR3 DNA reads as TGCAGTGCTAGATCCGGGACAGGGAACACCGGGGAGCTGTTTTTT. The V and J genes are TRBV20-1 and TRBJ2-2; 8 nucleotides align to TRBD1. In germline, CDR1 is DFQATT, CDR2 SNEGSKA (reference sequence). J lost 1 base, V lost 2 bases, and 3 bases had no gene match. There are 15 residues in the CDR3.

The genes are TRBV19 and TRBJ1-2; 10 bases are shared with TRBD1. V lost 5 bases and J lost 4; bases outside the gene matches: 4. This CDR3 contains 14 residues. CDR1 and CDR2 (germline): LNHDA, SQIVND (reference sequence). The CDR3 DNA follows: TGTGCCAGTAGTGGACAGGGGGGCACCTATGGCTACACCTTC. Translation: CASSGQGGTYGYTF.

This clonotype was recorded at least ten times. The chain combines TRBV7-6 with TRBJ2-7; D possibly corresponds to TRBD2 (5 bases). Germline CDR1 is SGHVS and CDR2 is FNYEAQ. The length of the CDR3 is 12 residues. Trimming took 1 base from V and 7 from J, leaving 8 bases between them. The CDR3: CASSLVPGEQYF. CDR3 sequence (DNA): TGTGCCAGCAGCTTAGTCCCGGGGGAGCAGTACTTC.

The rearrangement joins TRBV7-3 to TRBJ2-1; a possible D gene is TRBD2 (6 bases). The CDR3 totals 14 residues. Germline V gives CDR1 SGHTA, CDR2 FQGTGA. Trimming left V 4 bases short and J 0 bases short, with 7 bases between. The CDR3 DNA is TGTGCCAGCAGCTCTAGCGTCTCCTACAATGAGCAGTTCTTC. Translation gives CASSSSVSYNEQFF.

This clonotype was counted once. V gene TRBV2 combines with J gene TRBJ1-1, with TRBD1 identical over 11 bases. V shed 7 bases, J shed 3 bases, and the junction held 7 bases outside the gene matches. Germline assignment: CDR1 SNHLY and CDR2 FYNNEI. The CDR3 length is 15 residues. CDR3 in amino acids: CASNGQGAPYTEAFF. CDR3 coding DNA: TGTGCCAGCAACGGACAGGGGGCCCCCTACACTGAAGCTTTCTTT. The variable domain in full, with the rest retrieved from reference TRBV2 and TRBJ1-1, is EPEVTQTPSHQVTQMGQEVILRCVPISNHLYFYWYRQILGQKVEFLVSFYNNEISEKSEIFDDQFSVERPDGSNFTLKIRSTKLEDSAMYFCASNGQGAPYTEAFFGQGTRLTVV.

This clonotype was seen a handful of times. This chain links TRBV9 with TRBJ1-1; 7 bases are shared with TRBD1. Germline V gene lookup returns CDR1 SGDLS and CDR2 YYNGEE. The CDR3 is made up of 15 amino acids. Trimming cost V 2 bases and J 1 base; bases outside gene matches: 5. The CDR3 here is CASSVADRWNTEAFF. The CDR3 nucleotides read TGTGCCAGCAGCGTCGCGGACAGGTGGAACACTGAAGCTTTCTTT.

This clonotype was found a few times. The rearrangement links TRBV6-1 to TRBJ2-3; a weak D match, TRBD1 (5 bases). There are 13 residues in the CDR3. From germline, CDR1 is MNHNS and CDR2 SASEGT. V lost 5 bases and J lost 6, with 12 bases in between. In DNA form, the CDR3 reads TGTGCCAGCAGTTATGGGGCGTCGGATACGCAGTATTTT. This gives the protein CASSYGASDTQYF.

Ten or more counts support this clonotype. The V call is TRBV20-1, the J call TRBJ1-2; D may be TRBD1 (5 bases). The CDR3 totals 16 residues. Trimming pared 2 bases from V and 2 bases from J, leaving 18 bases between. Germline values: CDR1 DFQATT, CDR2 SNEGSKA (reference sequence). The CDR3 region is CSARQGTYLRNYGYTF. In DNA form, the CDR3 reads TGCAGTGCTAGACAAGGGACGTACCTCAGGAACTATGGCTACACCTTC.